The 29 T cell receptor beta chains reported below all come from one sample, sequenced in a study of cytomegalovirus exposure and HLA in healthy donors. PCR amplification relied on 60 Vbeta primers (plus 13 Jbeta primers). Assay: immunoSEQ multiplex PCR; the TCRdb copy retains only in-frame clones and omits some. The repertoire has a few hundred thousand clones, more than 60% of them found once; the top ten carry approximately 1.9%. The sample taken for sequencing was PBMCs. The receptors here all came from a woman aged 25 to 45 in good health and CMV-seronegative.

V and J are TRBV29-1 and TRBJ1-1; D is possibly TRBD1 (5 bases). CDR3 size: 14 residues. Germline lookup yields CDR1 SQVTM and CDR2 ANQGSEA. Trimming stripped 7 bases from V and 6 bases from J, with 21 bases between. The CDR3 sequence: CSAHPLTGVAEAFF. Written as DNA, the CDR3 is TGCAGCGCCCACCCGCTCACGGGGGTGGCTGAAGCTTTCTTT.

V gene TRBV5-6 combines with J gene TRBJ1-6; TRBD1 matches 7 bases. The CDR3 runs 14 residues. Trimming took 4 bases from V and 11 from J; bases not matched to a gene: 9. Germline V gives CDR1 SGHDT, CDR2 YYEEEE. The chain's CDR3 is CASSPGQGGTPLHF. The CDR3 DNA reads as TGTGCCAGCAGCCCCGGGCAGGGGGGTACACCCCTCCACTTT.

This clone appeared a single time. This chain joins TRBV15 and TRBJ2-1; 11 bases fit TRBD2. Trimming cost V 5 bases and J 4 bases; bases outside gene matches: 10. In germline, CDR1 is LNHNV, CDR2 YYDKDF (reference sequence). The CDR3 extends over 17 amino acids. This chain's CDR3 is CATSARESSGRYNEQFF. CDR3 nucleotide sequence: TGTGCCACCAGCGCCCGGGAATCTAGCGGGAGGTACAATGAGCAGTTCTTC.

The chain carries TRBV6-1 and TRBJ2-7; D is undetermined. Trimming left V 7 bases short and J 3 bases short, with 19 bases between. This CDR3 is 15 amino acids long. Germline V gene data show CDR1 as MNHNS and CDR2 as SASEGT. CDR3 sequence: CASTDSLFGVYEQYF. Written as DNA, the CDR3 is TGTGCCAGCACAGATAGCTTATTCGGAGTCTACGAGCAGTACTTC.

The chain has TRBV30 and TRBJ2-1; 11 nucleotides match TRBD1. The CDR3 is 13 residues long. Germline CDR1 GTSNPN, CDR2 SVGIG (reference sequence). The V and J ends lost 8 bases and 13 bases, in that order; junction bases with no gene match: 13. The CDR3: CALRTGGARDQFF. The CDR3 bases are TGTGCCCTCCGGACAGGGGGCGCAAGGGATCAGTTCTTC.

The chain uses TRBV15 and TRBJ1-5; D is unclear. Trimming took 0 bases from V and 9 from J, leaving 9 bases between them. The CDR3 has 13 residues. Germline loops: CDR1 LNHNV, CDR2 YYDKDF (reference sequence). CDR3 sequence reads: CATSRDRSLPQHF. The CDR3 DNA sequence: TGTGCCACCAGCAGAGACAGGTCCCTGCCCCAGCATTTT.

The table lists this clone with a count of one. The gene calls are TRBV11-3 and TRBJ2-3; D perhaps matches TRBD2 (7 bases). V gave up 5 bases and J gave up 2 bases, with 14 bases separating them. Germline V gene lookup returns CDR1 SGHNT and CDR2 YENEEA. The CDR3 runs to 15 residues. The CDR3 bases are TGTGCCAGCAGCCCTAGGGGGGGAGACACAGATACGCAGTATTTT. This sequence encodes CASSPRGGDTDTQYF.

The chain has TRBV7-3 and TRBJ1-1; 9 bases are a match to TRBD1. The germline V gene has CDR1 SGHTA and CDR2 FQGTGA. V was pared by 5 bases and J by 10 bases, with 14 bases of the junction left unmatched. The CDR3 extends over 15 amino acids. CDR3 DNA: TGTGCCAGCAGCCCGAACGGACAGGGGAAAATGGGAGCTTTCTTT. This encodes CASSPNGQGKMGAFF.

The V call is TRBV5-1, the J call TRBJ1-2; TRBD1 agrees at 10 bases. V was clipped by 4 bases and J by 2 bases; unmatched bases: 5. The CDR3 is 15 residues long. The germline V gene encodes CDR1 SGHRS and CDR2 YFSETQ. The CDR3 bases are TGCGCCAGCAGCGGAGAGACAGGGGGCAACTATGGCTACACCTTC. It specifies CASSGETGGNYGYTF.

The chain employs TRBV6-1 and TRBJ1-5; the D is unclear. This CDR3 is 13 amino acids long. Trimming took off 5 bases at V and 3 bases at J, with 8 bases between the two ends. Germline assignment: CDR1 MNHNS and CDR2 SASEGT. Here the CDR3 DNA reads TGTGCCAGCAGTTCGGACTTCAATCAGCCCCAGCATTTT. It specifies CASSSDFNQPQHF.

This chain uses TRBV6-1 with TRBJ1-5, with D unresolved. V dropped 4 bases and J dropped 3 bases, with 10 bases sitting between them. Germline V gene sequence: CDR1 MNHNS, CDR2 SASEGT. This CDR3 is 14 amino acids long. Here the CDR3 DNA reads TGTGCCAGCAGTGTCACAGACTACAATCAGCCCCAGCATTTT. Protein sequence: CASSVTDYNQPQHF.

This clone was recorded once. V and J are TRBV5-6 and TRBJ1-3, with 7 bases matching TRBD1. CDR3 length equals 17 residues. Trimming took 4 bases from V and 0 from J; bases not matched to a gene: 10. Germline-derived CDR1 and CDR2 are SGHDT and YYEEEE. The DNA of the CDR3 is TGTGCCAGCAGCCGTTCTGATGGGACAGTCTCTGGAAACACCATATATTTT. Translated, it gives CASSRSDGTVSGNTIYF.

The chain has TRBV6-5 and TRBJ1-1, with D maybe TRBD1 (6 bases). Germline CDR1 is MNHEY and CDR2 is SVGAGI. The CDR3 totals 10 residues. V dropped 11 bases and J dropped 6 bases, with 10 bases sitting between them. In DNA form, the CDR3 reads TGTGCCGCCGGGGGGCCTGAAGCTTTCTTT. It specifies CAAGGPEAFF.

The V call is TRBV27, the J call TRBJ1-2, with a tentative D call TRBD1 (6 bases). The CDR3 runs to 14 residues. The germline V and J ends were trimmed by 6 bases and 4 bases, with 15 bases remaining between them. Germline CDR1 reads MNHEY; CDR2 reads SMNVEV (reference sequence). The CDR3 is CASRTPGVPYGYTF. DNA of the CDR3: TGTGCCAGCAGGACTCCAGGGGTCCCCTATGGCTACACCTTC.

This chain connects TRBV11-2 to TRBJ2-7, with D unresolved. With 5 bases removed from V and 2 bases from J, the gap between germline ends came to 7 bases. CDR1 is SGHAT, CDR2 FQNNGV, per germline. The CDR3 contains 12 residues. The CDR3 DNA reads as TGTGCCAGCAGCCCACAAGCCTACGAGCAGTACTTC. It codes for CASSPQAYEQYF.

The J gene is TRBJ1-1, the V gene TRBV5-1; 7 bases align to TRBD1. After removal of 4 bases from V and 4 bases from J, the junction contained 7 bases not matched to a gene. Germline lookup yields CDR1 SGHRS and CDR2 YFSETQ. The CDR3 is made up of 14 amino acids. CDR3 sequence reads: CASSPMDRPTEAFF. The CDR3 DNA follows: TGCGCCAGCAGCCCTATGGACAGGCCCACTGAAGCTTTCTTT. Drawing the rest from reference TRBV5-1 and TRBJ1-1, the complete variable domain is KAGVTQTPRYLIKTRGQQVTLSCSPISGHRSVSWYQQTPGQGLQFLFEYFSETQRNKGNFPGRFSGRQFSNSRSEMNVSTLELGDSALYLCASSPMDRPTEAFFGQGTRLTVV.

The genes are TRBV6-1 and TRBJ1-1; D gene unclear. Germline V gene lookup returns CDR1 MNHNS and CDR2 SASEGT. The CDR3 is made up of 12 amino acids. Trimming stripped 4 bases from V and 6 bases from J, with 9 bases between. The CDR3 coding sequence is TGTGCCAGCAGTGGGAGGGTCGCTGAAGCTTTCTTT. Its translation is CASSGRVAEAFF.

V is TRBV7-3 and J is TRBJ2-1; 8 bases are a match to TRBD2. The CDR3 runs to 15 residues. CDR1 and CDR2 (germline): SGHTA, FQGTGA. J was trimmed by 6 bases and V by 2 bases; bases with no gene match: 6. The CDR3 DNA reads TGTGCCAGCAGCTTATCGCCGGGGGGGGCCAATGAGCAGTTCTTC. Translating gives CASSLSPGGANEQFF.

The rearrangement joins TRBV7-6 to TRBJ2-7; 8 bases line up with TRBD2. Germline CDR1 and CDR2: SGHVS and FNYEAQ. The CDR3 runs 14 residues. The V gene end was trimmed by 4 bases and the J gene end by 4 bases; junction bases not matched to a gene: 6. CDR3 amino acids: CASSSGTSNYEQYF. In nucleotides, the CDR3 is TGTGCCAGCAGCTCCGGGACTAGTAATTACGAGCAGTACTTC. Based on the CDR3 plus reference TRBV7-6 and TRBJ2-7, the full variable domain is GAGVSQSPRYKVTKRGQDVALRCDPISGHVSLYWYRQALGQGPEFLTYFNYEAQQDKSGLPNDRFSAERPEGSISTLTIQRTEQRDSAMYRCASSSGTSNYEQYFGPGTRLTVT.

This rearrangement joins TRBV18 to TRBJ1-1; D remains unclear. The CDR3 consists of 13 residues. V lost 6 bases and J lost 1, with 9 bases in between. Germline V CDR1 and CDR2: KGHSH, LQKENI. The DNA for the CDR3 is TGTGCCAGCTCGTATGTCCGGAACACTGAAGCTTTCTTT. Residues: CASSYVRNTEAFF.

This clone was seen a handful of times. The chain combines TRBV15 with TRBJ2-1, with unresolved D. The V gene lost 1 base and the J gene lost 8 bases, with 15 bases spanning the gap. The CDR3 has 15 residues. Germline assignment: CDR1 LNHNV and CDR2 YYDKDF (reference sequence). The CDR3, as DNA: TGTGCCACCAGCAGAGGTGGTAGTGGTCGGGATGAGCAGTTCTTC. Amino acid sequence: CATSRGGSGRDEQFF.

The chain has TRBV30 and TRBJ1-1, with TRBD1 matching 8 bases. This CDR3 is built from 13 residues. With V trimmed by 2 bases and J by 10 bases, 9 bases remained unmatched. CDR1 GTSNPN and CDR2 SVGIG come from the germline V gene (reference sequence). CDR3 in amino acids: CAWSTAGTGLAFF. CDR3 nucleotide sequence: TGTGCCTGGAGTACCGCCGGGACAGGTCTAGCTTTCTTT. Together with reference TRBV30 and TRBJ1-1, the CDR3 gives the full variable domain: SQTIHQWPATLVQPVGSPLSLECTVEGTSNPNLYWYRQAAGRGLQLLFYSVGIGQISSEVPQNLSASRPQDRQFILSSKKLLLSDSGFYLCAWSTAGTGLAFFGQGTRLTVV.

CDR3 nucleotide sequence: TGTGCCAGCAGTTACTGGGAGGGCCTCTACGAGCAGTACTTC. Protein: CASSYWEGLYEQYF. The chain has TRBV6-6 and TRBJ2-7, with 7 bases fitting TRBD2. The CDR3 consists of 14 residues. Germline V gene sequence: CDR1 MNHNY, CDR2 SVGAGI (reference sequence). V lost 1 base, J lost 3 bases, and 3 bases stayed unmatched.

As to this clone: It differs at one base from a far larger clone, so likely a read error. The rearrangement links TRBV6-4 to TRBJ1-1; no definite D call. Germline values: CDR1 MRHNA, CDR2 SNTAGT. This CDR3 is 13 amino acids long. DNA for the CDR3: TGTGCCAGCAGTTACTCTTACAGCACTGAAGCTTTCTTT. It yields the protein CASSYSYSTEAFF.

The genes are TRBV2 and TRBJ2-5; weak D call: TRBD1 (6 bases). The length of the CDR3 is 14 residues. V was clipped by 7 bases and J by 4 bases, with 16 bases between them. The germline gives CDR1 SNHLY, CDR2 FYNNEI. CDR3 bases: TGTGCCAGCACCTCAGGGGTGCGAAGAGAGACCCAGTACTTC. Residues: CASTSGVRRETQYF.

Turning to this clone: The junction departs from germline at one end; a sequencing error may be responsible. The rearrangement uses TRBV7-9 and TRBJ2-1; the D gene is possibly TRBD1 (6 bases). The CDR3 sequence is 13 residues long. CDR1 and CDR2 from the germline V gene are SEHNR and FQNEAQ (reference sequence). This CDR3 reads CSSSSGQYNEQFF. The CDR3 DNA sequence: TGTTCCAGCAGCTCAGGACAGTACAATGAGCAGTTCTTC. The full variable domain, with the rest looked up from reference TRBV7-9 and TRBJ2-1, is DTGVSQNPRHKITKRGQNVTFRCDPISEHNRLYWYRQTLGQGPEFLTYFQNEAQLEKSRLLSDRFSAERPKGSFSTLEIQRTEQGDSAMYLCSSSSGQYNEQFFGPGTRLTVL.

This chain joins TRBV15 and TRBJ1-5; the D gene is possibly TRBD1 (6 bases). The germline V gene has CDR1 LNHNV and CDR2 YYDKDF (reference sequence). CDR3 length equals 15 residues. V shed 0 bases and J shed 6 bases, with 12 bases lying between them. The CDR3 region is CATSRDLGQPQPQHF. As DNA, the CDR3 is TGTGCCACCAGCAGAGATCTCGGACAGCCTCAGCCCCAGCATTTT. The entire variable domain, with the rest obtained from reference TRBV15 and TRBJ1-5, is as follows: DAMVIQNPRYQVTQFGKPVTLSCSQTLNHNVMYWYQQKSSQAPKLLFHYYDKDFNNEADTPDNFQSRRPNTSFCFLDIRSPGLGDTAMYLCATSRDLGQPQPQHFGDGTRLSIL.

There are many counts of this clone. This chain uses TRBV29-1 with TRBJ2-3; 7 positions agree with TRBD2. Germline V gives CDR1 SQVTM, CDR2 ANQGSEA. Losses at the gene ends were 7 bases for V and 0 bases for J; bases not matched to a gene: 7. CDR3 size: 14 residues. DNA for the CDR3: TGCAGCGCCCCTAGCGGCCTTAGCACAGATACGCAGTATTTT. Translated, it gives CSAPSGLSTDTQYF.

This clone was detected only once. V gene TRBV2 combines with J gene TRBJ1-5, with a weak D call TRBD1 (6 bases). V was clipped by 6 bases and J by 11 bases, with 23 bases between them. Germline V CDR1 and CDR2: SNHLY, FYNNEI. This CDR3 has 15 amino acids. In DNA form, the CDR3 reads TGTGCCAGCAGCGGGGTTCCACGTGGGGAGGGGGCCCAGCATTTT. Translating gives CASSGVPRGEGAQHF.